This T cell receptor beta chain was obtained from a study of cytomegalovirus exposure and HLA in healthy donors. The length of the CDR3 is 15 residues. CDR1 is SGHTA, CDR2 FQGTGA, per germline. J was trimmed by 5 bases and V by 4 bases; bases with no gene match: 9. This clone was detected a few times. Its specificity is unknown. Study outcomes and limitations: In an earlier analysis, productive rearrangement rates for most beta V segments clustered near 90% or 30%. Approximately 17,000 TCR beta sequences were associated with HLA alleles at 0.05 false discovery rate in a later analysis. Some TCR beta chains (roughly 150 of them) were listed as cytomegalovirus-associated.

PCR primers comprised 60 Vbeta and 13 Jbeta primers. TCRdb's table, derived via immunoSEQ multiplex PCR, lists solely in-frame clones and lacks some. Of some 95,000 clones detected, 69% appear once; the ten largest clones hold roughly 1.2%. The specimen sequenced was PBMCs. This clonotype originated in a female donor in good health and CMV-seronegative. This chain joins TRBV7-3 and TRBJ2-5, with TRBD2 matching over 8 bases. This CDR3 is CASSSLGSGMETQYF. CDR3 sequence (DNA): TGTGCCAGCAGCTCCCTGGGTAGCGGGATGGAGACCCAGTACTTC.